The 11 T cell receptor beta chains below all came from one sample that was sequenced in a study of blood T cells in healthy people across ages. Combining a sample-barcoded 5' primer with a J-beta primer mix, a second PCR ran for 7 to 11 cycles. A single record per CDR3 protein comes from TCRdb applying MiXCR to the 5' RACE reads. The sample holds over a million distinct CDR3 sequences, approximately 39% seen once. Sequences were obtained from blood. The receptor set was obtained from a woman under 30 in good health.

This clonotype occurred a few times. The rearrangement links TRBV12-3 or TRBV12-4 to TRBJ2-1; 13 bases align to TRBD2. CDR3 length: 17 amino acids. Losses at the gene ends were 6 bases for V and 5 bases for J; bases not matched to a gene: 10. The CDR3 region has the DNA TGTGCCAGCAGAGACGGACTAGCGGGGGCTTGGGACAATGAGCAGTTCTTC. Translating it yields CASRDGLAGAWDNEQFF.

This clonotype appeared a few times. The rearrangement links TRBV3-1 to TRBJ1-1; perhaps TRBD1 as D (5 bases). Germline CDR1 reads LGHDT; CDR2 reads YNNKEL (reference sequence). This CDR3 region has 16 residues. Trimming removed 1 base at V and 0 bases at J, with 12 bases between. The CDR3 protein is CASSQVSGHLNTEAFF. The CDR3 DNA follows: TGTGCCAGCAGCCAAGTAAGTGGACACCTGAACACTGAAGCTTTCTTT.

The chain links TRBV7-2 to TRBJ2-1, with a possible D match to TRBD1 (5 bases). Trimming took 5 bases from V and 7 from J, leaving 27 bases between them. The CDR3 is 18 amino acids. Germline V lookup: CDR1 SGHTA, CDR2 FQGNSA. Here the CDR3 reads CASSRTGKDTTWGNEQFF. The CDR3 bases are TGTGCCAGCAGCAGGACCGGCAAGGACACCACTTGGGGAAATGAGCAGTTCTTC.

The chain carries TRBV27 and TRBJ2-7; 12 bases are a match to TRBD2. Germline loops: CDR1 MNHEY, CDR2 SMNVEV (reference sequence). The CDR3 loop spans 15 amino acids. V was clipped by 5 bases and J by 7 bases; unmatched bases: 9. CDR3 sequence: CASSDWTSGIDEQYF. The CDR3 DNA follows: TGTGCCAGCAGTGACTGGACTAGCGGGATAGATGAGCAGTACTTC.

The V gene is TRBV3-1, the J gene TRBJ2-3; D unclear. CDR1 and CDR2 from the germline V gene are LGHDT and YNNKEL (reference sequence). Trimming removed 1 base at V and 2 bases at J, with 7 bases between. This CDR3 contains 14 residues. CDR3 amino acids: CASSQAPNTDTQYF. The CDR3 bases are TGTGCCAGCAGCCAAGCTCCTAACACAGATACGCAGTATTTT.

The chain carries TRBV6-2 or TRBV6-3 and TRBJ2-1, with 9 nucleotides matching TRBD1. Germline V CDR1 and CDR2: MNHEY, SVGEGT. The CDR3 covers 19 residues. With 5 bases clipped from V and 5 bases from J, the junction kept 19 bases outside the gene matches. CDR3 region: CASSADRGDIFSSDNEQFF. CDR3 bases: TGTGCCAGCAGTGCGGACAGGGGTGATATTTTTTCGTCCGACAATGAGCAGTTCTTC.

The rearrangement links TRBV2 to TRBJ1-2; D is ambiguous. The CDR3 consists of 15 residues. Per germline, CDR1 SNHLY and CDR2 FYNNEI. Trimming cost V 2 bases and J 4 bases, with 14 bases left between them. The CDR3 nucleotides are TGTGCCAGCAGTGAATGGGAGACGGAGAGCTATGGCTACACCTTC. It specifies CASSEWETESYGYTF.

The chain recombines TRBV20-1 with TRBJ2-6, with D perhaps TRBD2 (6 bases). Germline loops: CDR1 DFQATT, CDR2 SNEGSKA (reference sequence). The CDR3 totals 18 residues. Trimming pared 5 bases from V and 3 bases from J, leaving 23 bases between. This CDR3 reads CSASPSGERLSGANVLTF. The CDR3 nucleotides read TGCAGTGCTTCGCCTTCGGGAGAAAGACTAAGTGGGGCCAACGTCCTGACTTTC.

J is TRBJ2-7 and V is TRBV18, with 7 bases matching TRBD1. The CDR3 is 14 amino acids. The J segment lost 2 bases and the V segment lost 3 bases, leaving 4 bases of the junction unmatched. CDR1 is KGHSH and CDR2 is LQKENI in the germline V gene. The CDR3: CASSPGQSTYEQYF. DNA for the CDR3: TGTGCCAGCTCACCGGGACAGAGTACCTACGAGCAGTACTTC.

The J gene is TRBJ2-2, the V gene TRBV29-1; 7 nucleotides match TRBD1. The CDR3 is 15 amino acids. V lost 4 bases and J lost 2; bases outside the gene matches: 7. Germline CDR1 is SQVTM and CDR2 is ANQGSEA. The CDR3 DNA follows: TGCAGCGTTGTAGGCGACAGGGCCAACACCGGGGAGCTGTTTTTT. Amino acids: CSVVGDRANTGELFF.

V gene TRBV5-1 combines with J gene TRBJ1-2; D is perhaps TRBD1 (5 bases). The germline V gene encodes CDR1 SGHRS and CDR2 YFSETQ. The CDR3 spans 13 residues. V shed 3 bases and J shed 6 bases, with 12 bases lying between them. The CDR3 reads CASSSGPADGYTF. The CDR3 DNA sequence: TGCGCCAGCAGCTCGGGGCCAGCGGATGGCTACACCTTC. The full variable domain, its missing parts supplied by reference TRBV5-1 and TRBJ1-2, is KAGVTQTPRYLIKTRGQQVTLSCSPISGHRSVSWYQQTPGQGLQFLFEYFSETQRNKGNFPGRFSGRQFSNSRSEMNVSTLELGDSALYLCASSSGPADGYTFGSGTRLTVV.